The clone carrying this T cell receptor beta chain was found a few times. This sample was included in a study of shared clonotypes between healthy human individuals. This table comes from immunoSEQ multiplex PCR, and its TCRdb copy is limited to in-frame clones, with some not included. The sample holds over a million clones, approximately 78% seen once. V was clipped by 6 bases and J by 8 bases, with 13 bases between them. The CDR3 is 12 residues long. Germline CDR1 SGHTA, CDR2 FQGNSA. The sequenced sample was memory CD4+ T cells from PBMCs. Subset described: CD45RA-negative fraction. The sequence came from a man between 18 and 35 years old in good health. Some clones in this sample may be carry-over from other donors' samples. The rearrangement uses TRBV7-2 and TRBJ1-2; no definite D call. The DNA for the CDR3 is TGTGCCAGCAGTGACTCCACCGGGGGCTACACCTTC. The encoded protein is CASSDSTGGYTF.